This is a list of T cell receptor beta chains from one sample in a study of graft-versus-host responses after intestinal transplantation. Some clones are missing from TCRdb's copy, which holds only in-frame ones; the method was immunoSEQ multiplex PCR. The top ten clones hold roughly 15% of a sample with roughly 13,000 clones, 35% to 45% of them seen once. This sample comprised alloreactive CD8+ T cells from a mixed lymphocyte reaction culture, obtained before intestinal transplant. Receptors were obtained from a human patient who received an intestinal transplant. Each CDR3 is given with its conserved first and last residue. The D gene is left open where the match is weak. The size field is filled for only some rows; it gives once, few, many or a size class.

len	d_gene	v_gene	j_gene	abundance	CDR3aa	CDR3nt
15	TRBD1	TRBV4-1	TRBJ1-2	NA	CASSQDNQGAYGYTF	TGCGCCAGCAGCCAAGATAACCAGGGGGCCTATGGCTACACCTTC
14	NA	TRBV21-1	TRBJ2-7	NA	CASTTRPASYEQYF	TGTGCCAGCACGACTAGACCAGCATCCTACGAGCAGTACTTC
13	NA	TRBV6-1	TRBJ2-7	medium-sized	CASSARRPYEQYF	TGTGCCAGCAGTGCTAGGAGACCCTACGAGCAGTACTTC
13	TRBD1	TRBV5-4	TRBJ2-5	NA	CASSLQGWETQYF	TGTGCCAGCAGCTTACAGGGGTGGGAGACCCAGTACTTC
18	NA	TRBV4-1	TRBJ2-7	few	CASSQVLNIGTPSYEQYF	TGCGCCAGCAGCCAAGTTCTAAATATCGGGACTCCCTCCTACGAGCAGTACTTC
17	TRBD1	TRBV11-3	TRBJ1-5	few	CASSLAPPGTGDQPQHF	TGTGCCAGCAGCTTAGCCCCCCCCGGGACAGGGGATCAGCCCCAGCATTTT
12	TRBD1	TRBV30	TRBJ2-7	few	CAWAPTGGEQYF	TGTGCCTGGGCGCCGACAGGGGGGGAGCAGTACTTC
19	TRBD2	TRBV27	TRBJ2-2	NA	CASRLKRDYPPANTGELFF	TGTGCCAGCAGACTAAAACGGGACTATCCACCCGCGAACACCGGGGAGCTGTTTTTT
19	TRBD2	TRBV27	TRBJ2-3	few	CASSPWTSGGGIYTDTQYF	TGTGCCAGCAGTCCCTGGACTAGCGGGGGGGGGATCTACACAGATACGCAGTATTTT
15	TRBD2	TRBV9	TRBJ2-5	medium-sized	CASSVGSGGGETQYF	TGTGCCAGCAGCGTAGGCTCGGGAGGGGGGGAGACCCAGTACTTC
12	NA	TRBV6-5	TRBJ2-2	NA	CASSYSGRELFF	TGTGCCAGCAGTTACTCGGGCAGGGAGCTGTTTTTT
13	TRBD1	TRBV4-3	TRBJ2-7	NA	CASSQWTGSEQYF	TGCGCCAGCAGCCAATGGACAGGGAGCGAGCAGTACTTC
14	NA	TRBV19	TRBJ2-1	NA	CATSLRQAYNEQFF	TGTGCCACCTCTTTGCGACAGGCTTACAATGAGCAGTTCTTC
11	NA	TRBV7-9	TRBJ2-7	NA	CASSPGYEQYF	TGTGCCAGCAGTCCAGGATACGAGCAGTACTTC
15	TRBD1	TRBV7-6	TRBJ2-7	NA	CASSSEQGATYEQYF	TGTGCCAGCAGCTCCGAACAGGGGGCTACCTACGAGCAGTACTTC
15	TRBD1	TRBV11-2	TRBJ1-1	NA	CASSLGTGGLAEAFF	TGTGCCAGCAGCTTAGGGACAGGGGGCCTCGCTGAAGCTTTCTTT